A single sample is the source of the 12 T cell receptor beta chains below, sequenced in a study of cytomegalovirus exposure and HLA in healthy donors (dated by TCRdb to about 2017). Library creation used the immunoSEQ multiplex PCR assay. The multiplex PCR relied on a mix of 60 forward primers for TCR Vbeta segments and 13 reverse primers for TCR Jbeta segments. Sourced from immuneACCESS, this table was stored by TCRdb with only in-frame sequences that have V and J called. A share of the clones is absent; for the studies checked, an unresolved V gene accounts for under half, and the remainder has no known explanation. The sample profile shows about 170,000 clones; 81% of them were found once. The ten largest clones represent roughly 2% of the sample. The sequencing input was PBMCs. Source of these receptors: a woman between 18 and 29 years old in good health and CMV-seronegative.

This chain joins TRBV27 and TRBJ2-5; the D is unclear. This CDR3 has 13 residues. V shed 4 bases and J shed 1 base, with 7 bases lying between them. Germline-derived CDR1 and CDR2 are MNHEY and SMNVEV (reference sequence). As DNA, the CDR3 is TGTGCCAGCAGTTCCGTCCTCCAAGAGACCCAGTACTTC. This encodes CASSSVLQETQYF.

CDR3 coding DNA: TGTGCCAGCAGCTTAGAAGGTCCGGGCAGGGGCACAGATACGCAGTATTTT. Protein sequence: CASSLEGPGRGTDTQYF. The V gene is TRBV7-9, the J gene TRBJ2-3; D is perhaps TRBD1 (5 bases). The CDR3 extends over 17 amino acids. Germline-derived CDR1 and CDR2 are SEHNR and FQNEAQ (reference sequence). Trimming took off 1 base at V and 1 base at J, with 15 bases between the two ends.

The chain couples TRBV4-2 to TRBJ2-1; 8 bases are a match to TRBD2. The V segment lost 1 base and the J segment 2 bases; nucleotides outside the gene matches: 10. Germline lookup yields CDR1 LGHNA and CDR2 YNFKEQ. The CDR3 is made up of 18 amino acids. The DNA for the CDR3 is TGTGCCAGCAGCCAAGGACCCCTGATTAGCGGGACCTACAATGAGCAGTTCTTC. It translates to CASSQGPLISGTYNEQFF.

This rearrangement joins TRBV7-9 to TRBJ1-4, with TRBD1 matching over 8 bases. From germline, CDR1 is SEHNR and CDR2 FQNEAQ (reference sequence). This CDR3 has 14 amino acids. V shed 4 bases and J 8 bases; nucleotides not matched to a gene: 6. CDR3 sequence: CASSSGTGDEKLFF. CDR3 bases: TGTGCCAGCAGCTCAGGGACAGGTGACGAAAAACTGTTTTTT.

This clone has only one observation. V gene TRBV10-1 combines with J gene TRBJ1-5; 9 bases fit TRBD1. Unmatched junction bases numbered 6, after V lost 6 bases and J lost 0 bases. The CDR3 consists of 16 residues. Germline assignment: CDR1 WNHNN and CDR2 SYGVQD (reference sequence). In DNA form, the CDR3 reads TGCGCCAGCAGCCCTGGGACAGGGAATAGCAATCAGCCCCAGCATTTT. Protein: CASSPGTGNSNQPQHF.

This clone was found a few times. This chain links TRBV18 with TRBJ2-5, with a possible D match to TRBD2 (6 bases). Deletions cut 5 bases from V and 3 bases from J, with 16 bases between. This CDR3 spans 15 amino acids. CDR1 is KGHSH and CDR2 is LQKENI in the germline V gene. CDR3 amino acids: CASSGYTGEKETQYF. The CDR3 bases are TGTGCCAGCTCAGGTTACACGGGAGAGAAAGAGACCCAGTACTTC.

The rearrangement joins TRBV7-9 to TRBJ1-2; TRBD1 might be the D (6 bases). The CDR3 is 14 residues long. V lost 1 base, J lost 3 bases, and 9 bases lay in between. Germline assignment: CDR1 SEHNR and CDR2 FQNEAQ (reference sequence). As DNA, the CDR3 is TGTGCCAGCAGCTTAGAGGACAGCTACTATGGCTACACCTTC. This sequence encodes CASSLEDSYYGYTF.

The chain links TRBV5-4 to TRBJ2-5; 7 positions agree with TRBD1. V dropped 0 bases and J dropped 2; count of bases not matched to a gene: 1. The CDR3 spans 14 residues. The germline V gene has CDR1 SGHNT and CDR2 YYREEE (reference sequence). The CDR3 DNA reads as TGTGCCAGCAGCTTGGTGGGACAGCAAGAGACCCAGTACTTC. This gives the protein CASSLVGQQETQYF.

The rearrangement uses TRBV6-1 and TRBJ2-5, with 7 positions matching TRBD2. The CDR3 consists of 16 residues. Per germline, CDR1 MNHNS and CDR2 SASEGT. Germline trimming cut 0 bases from V and 5 bases from J; bases unmatched to any gene: 9. CDR3 coding DNA: TGTGCCAGCAGTGAAGCTACGACTAGCATCAGGGAGACCCAGTACTTC. This encodes CASSEATTSIRETQYF.

Worth noting for this clone: Sequence at one end of the junction differs from germline and may be a read error. The chain links TRBV5-1 to TRBJ2-5, with TRBD2 matching over 11 bases. The CDR3 sequence is 16 residues long. In germline, CDR1 is SGHRS, CDR2 YFSETQ. The chain's CDR3 is CASRLVASGGRETQYF. The DNA for the CDR3 is TGCGCCAGCAGATTGGTAGCTAGCGGGGGGCGAGAGACCCAGTACTTC.

The CDR3 nucleotides are TGTGCCAGCAGAACTAGCGGGAGCCCCGGGAAGACCCAGTACTTC. Its protein product is CASRTSGSPGKTQYF. The V call is TRBV5-6, the J call TRBJ2-5; 11 positions agree with TRBD2. V shed 5 bases, J shed 6 bases, and the junction held 9 bases outside the gene matches. Germline V gives CDR1 SGHDT, CDR2 YYEEEE. The CDR3 is made up of 15 amino acids.

The chain combines TRBV5-4 with TRBJ1-2; D may be TRBD1 (5 bases). This CDR3 has 16 residues. Germline assignment: CDR1 SGHNT and CDR2 YYREEE (reference sequence). V dropped 4 bases and J dropped 1 base, with 17 bases sitting between them. This CDR3 is CASSPTLEGLNYGYTF. The CDR3 DNA reads as TGTGCCAGCAGCCCTACGTTGGAGGGGCTTAACTATGGCTACACCTTC.